This T cell receptor (beta chain) was captured in a study of blood T cell repertoires in COVID-19. In the study overall: Specimens from acute and convalescent COVID-19 originated in the United States, Italy and Spain.

TCRdb's table, derived via immunoSEQ multiplex PCR, lists solely in-frame clones and lacks some. The table includes some 140,000 clones, roughly 83% detected once. Germline V gene data show CDR1 as SGHNT and CDR2 as YENEEA. The CDR3 runs 16 residues. V lost 4 bases, J lost 0 bases, and 14 bases lay in between. The participants were between about 18 and 90 years old and came from roughly 25 US areas. This receptor was obtained from a man aged 50 to 60 who had recovered from COVID-19. This sequence joins TRBV11-3 and TRBJ2-3; maybe TRBD2 (7 bases). Sample: PBMCs or T cells enriched from blood (not recorded which). The CDR3 bases are TGTGCCAGCAGCTCTTCGGGGGGCCGAAGCACAGATACGCAGTATTTT. Translation gives CASSSSGGRSTDTQYF.